Detailed here is one T cell receptor beta chain. Trimming pared 6 bases from V and 6 bases from J, leaving 14 bases between. Germline CDR1 is MNHNY and CDR2 is SVGAGI (reference sequence). CDR3 length: 14 amino acids. Here immunoSEQ multiplex PCR was the method, and the copy in TCRdb shows in-frame clones only, minus some. The sample records more than 55,000 clones, 70% to 90% being singletons. The sample is drawn from a study of blood T cell repertoires in COVID-19. The J gene is TRBJ1-4, the V gene TRBV6-6; no firm D call. This TCR was sampled from a woman of 80 years or more with acute or convalescent COVID-19. The sample taken for sequencing was peripheral blood. CDR3 bases: TGTGCCAGCAGGTTGCAGACTCGAGATGAAAAACTGTTTTTT. It yields the protein CASRLQTRDEKLFF.